Included here is one T cell receptor beta chain sequence, with context. The entry originates in a study of blood T cell repertoires in COVID-19. Turning to the study itself: Spain, Italy and the United States supplied samples that represented acute and convalescent COVID-19.

CDR3 length: 12 residues. With 4 bases removed from V and 3 bases from J, the gap between germline ends came to 7 bases. Germline CDR1 reads SGHRS; CDR2 reads YFSETQ. Produced via immunoSEQ multiplex PCR; TCRdb's table is partial and in-frame only. The data hold 170,000 or so clones, with 85% to 90% observed a single time. The V gene is TRBV5-1, the J gene TRBJ1-1; D not certain. The specimen sequenced was peripheral blood. This clonotype originated in a man in his forties or fifties with active or convalescent COVID-19. The CDR3 sequence: CASSNQYTEAFF. As DNA, the CDR3 is TGCGCCAGCAGCAACCAGTACACTGAAGCTTTCTTT.